This TCR beta chain was retrieved from a study of blood T cell repertoires in COVID-19. Across the study: In each case, the material was cDNA or gDNA derived from T cells, B-cell-depleted T cells, or PBMCs.

Per the original methods: Reference gene primers were amplified, and this amplification served to estimate nucleated cell counts. Profiled with immunoSEQ multiplex PCR; TCRdb holds only in-frame clones, not every one. That table is the source of V, J and clone size, and D and trimming were worked out from the DNA. Of approximately 300,000 clones in the sample, around nine tenths were seen once. CDR1 and CDR2 from the germline V gene are SGHDT and YYEEEE. Between the trimmed V and J ends, which lost 2 bases and 1 base, there was a span of 13 bases. This CDR3 spans 16 amino acids. The TCR sequence derives from a woman in her 30s with COVID-19, enrolled during active disease. Sequenced: peripheral blood. The V call is TRBV5-6, the J call TRBJ2-1; D is possibly TRBD1 (5 bases). CDR3 bases: TGTGCCAGCAGCTTTTTTCTAGGGGTTTCCTACAATGAGCAGTTCTTC. This gives the protein CASSFFLGVSYNEQFF.